This TCR beta chain derives from a study of blood T cell repertoires in COVID-19. Sequenced by immunoSEQ multiplex PCR; TCRdb stores in-frame clones only, minus some. The sample holds roughly 150,000 clones, under 95% seen once. J gave up 7 bases and V 2 bases, and 14 bases lay outside the gene matches. The CDR3 has 17 amino acids. Germline V gene lookup returns CDR1 MNHEY and CDR2 SVGEGT. Seattle enrolled patients during active infection and tracked them longitudinally. This sequence originates from a man aged 18 to 29 with COVID-19, enrolled during active disease. The sample comprised peripheral blood. This chain uses TRBV6-2 or TRBV6-3 with TRBJ2-1; 7 bases align to TRBD1. DNA of the CDR3: TGTGCCAGCAGTTACAGGGTCACAGGGGCGCTCGGTAATGAGCAGTTCTTC. This sequence encodes CASSYRVTGALGNEQFF.